These 12 T cell receptor beta chains were sequenced from one sample in a study of T cells expressing NK-cell markers. With the 5' RACE reads reprocessed, TCRdb shows one record per CDR3 protein and no DNA. The ten top clones account for 5.2%, within a sample of fewer than 400,000 distinct CDR3 sequences. Sequences were obtained from blood T cells: a sorted CD56 or NKG2C T cell subset, CD4+ or CD8+ T cells, or bulk PBMC T cells (not recorded which). The source is a man aged 18-75 years in good health.

The rearrangement joins TRBV6-2 or TRBV6-3 to TRBJ2-3; TCRdb picks TRBD2, but there is no DNA to check that call. Germline V CDR1 and CDR2: MNHEY, SVGEGT. This CDR3 spans 14 amino acids. The CDR3 loop is CASSDGTRVDTQYF.

The chain recombines TRBV12-3 or TRBV12-4 with TRBJ1-1; TCRdb's D call of TRBD1 is untestable without DNA. The CDR3 totals 15 residues. CDR3 residues: CASSRGTGALLGAFF.

The chain uses TRBV10-3 and TRBJ2-3; TCRdb designates TRBD2, a call that cannot be tested without DNA. CDR3 size: 15 residues. Germline V gene data show CDR1 as ENHRY and CDR2 as SYGVKD. The CDR3 spells CAIRDQGGLTDTQYF.

The chain uses TRBV2 and TRBJ2-1; as DNA is missing, the TRBD1 call by TCRdb cannot be tested. The CDR3 contains 17 residues. Germline V gene sequence: CDR1 SNHLY, CDR2 FYNNEI. CDR3 sequence reads: CASSEALRQGIYNEQFF. Combining the CDR3 with reference TRBV2 and TRBJ2-1 gives the whole variable domain EPEVTQTPSHQVTQMGQEVILRCVPISNHLYFYWYRQILGQKVEFLVSFYNNEISEKSEIFDDQFSVERPDGSNFTLKIRSTKLEDSAMYFCASSEALRQGIYNEQFFGPGTRLTVL.

The chain couples TRBV20-1 to TRBJ2-7; with no DNA, the TCRdb D assignment of TRBD1 cannot be verified. In germline, CDR1 is DFQATT, CDR2 SNEGSKA (reference sequence). The CDR3 sequence is 15 residues long. CDR3 sequence: CSALPADRATYEQYF.

This chain links TRBV12-3 or TRBV12-4 with TRBJ2-3; TCRdb proposes TRBD2, but this gene call is untestable without DNA. The CDR3 has 16 residues. CDR3 residues: CASSSRLAGVTDTQYF.

V is TRBV2 and J is TRBJ2-5; TCRdb names TRBD1, which stays unverified in the absence of DNA. Per the germline V gene, CDR1 is SNHLY and CDR2 is FYNNEI. The CDR3 is made up of 14 amino acids. The CDR3 is CASRNRGQAGTQYF.

The CDR3 loop is CASSPESGAGKNEQFF. The chain is built from TRBV18 and TRBJ2-1; checking the TCRdb D call of TRBD1 is not possible without DNA. CDR1 and CDR2 from the germline V gene are KGHSH and LQKENI. The CDR3 length is 16 residues.

The J gene is TRBJ2-2, the V gene TRBV5-1; TCRdb calls TRBD1, which cannot be checked without DNA. The CDR3 is 18 amino acids. From germline, CDR1 is SGHRS and CDR2 YFSETQ. CDR3 residues: CASSLAVAGTANTGELFF.

The J gene is TRBJ1-1, the V gene TRBV7-2; the D call of TRBD1 rests on TCRdb alone, since no DNA is present to check it. In germline, CDR1 is SGHTA, CDR2 FQGNSA. There are 14 residues in the CDR3. This CDR3 reads CASSVQGGSTEAFF. The complete variable domain, with remaining parts taken from reference TRBV7-2 and TRBJ1-1, reads GAGVSQSPSNKVTEKGKDVELRCDPISGHTALYWYRQSLGQGLEFLIYFQGNSAPDKSGLPSDRFSAERTGGSVSTLTIQRTQQEDSAVYLCASSVQGGSTEAFFGQGTRLTVV.

The chain is built from TRBV3-1 and TRBJ2-7; TCRdb's assignment of TRBD2 cannot be checked, as there is no DNA. Germline V gene data show CDR1 as LGHDT and CDR2 as YNNKEL (reference sequence). This CDR3 is 15 amino acids long. The CDR3 reads CASSQVLPRSYEQYF.

The chain links TRBV20-1 to TRBJ1-2. Germline values: CDR1 DFQATT, CDR2 SNEGSKA (reference sequence). The CDR3 consists of 16 residues. CDR3 protein: CSARRQGRASNYGYTF.